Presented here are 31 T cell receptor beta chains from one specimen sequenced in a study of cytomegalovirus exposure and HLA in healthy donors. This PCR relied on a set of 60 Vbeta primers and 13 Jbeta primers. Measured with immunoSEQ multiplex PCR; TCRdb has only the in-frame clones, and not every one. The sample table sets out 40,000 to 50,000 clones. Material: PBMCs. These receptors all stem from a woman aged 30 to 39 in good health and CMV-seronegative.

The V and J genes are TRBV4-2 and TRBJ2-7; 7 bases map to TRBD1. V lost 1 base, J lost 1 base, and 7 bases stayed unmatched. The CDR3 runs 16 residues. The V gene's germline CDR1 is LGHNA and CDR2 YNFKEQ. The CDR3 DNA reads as TGTGCCAGCAGCCAAGGCCCTACAGGGGAGTCCTACGAGCAGTACTTC. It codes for CASSQGPTGESYEQYF.

CDR3 sequence: CASRERSREGGYTF. The CDR3, as DNA: TGTGCCAGCAGGGAGAGGTCCAGGGAGGGTGGCTACACCTTC. V gene TRBV6-1 combines with J gene TRBJ1-2; D perhaps matches TRBD1 (5 bases). The germline V and J ends were trimmed by 6 bases and 7 bases, with 18 bases remaining between them. The CDR3 extends over 14 amino acids. The V gene's germline CDR1 is MNHNS and CDR2 SASEGT.

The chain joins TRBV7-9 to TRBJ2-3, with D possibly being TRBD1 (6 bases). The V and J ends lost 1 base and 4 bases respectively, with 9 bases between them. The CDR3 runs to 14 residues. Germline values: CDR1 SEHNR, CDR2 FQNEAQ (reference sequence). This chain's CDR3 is CASSLEAGADTQYF. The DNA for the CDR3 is TGTGCCAGCAGCTTAGAGGCAGGGGCAGATACGCAGTATTTT.

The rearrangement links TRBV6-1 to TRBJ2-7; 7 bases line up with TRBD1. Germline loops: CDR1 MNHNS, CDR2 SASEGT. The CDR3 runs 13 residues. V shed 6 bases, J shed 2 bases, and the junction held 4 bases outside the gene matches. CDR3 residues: CASRLGQAYEQYF. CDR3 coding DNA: TGTGCCAGCAGGCTTGGACAGGCCTACGAGCAGTACTTC.

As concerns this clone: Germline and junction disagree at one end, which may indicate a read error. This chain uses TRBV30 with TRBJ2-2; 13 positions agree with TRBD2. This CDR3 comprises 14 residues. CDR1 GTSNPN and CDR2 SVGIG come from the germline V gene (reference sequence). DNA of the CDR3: TGTGTCTGGAGGACTAGCGGGAGAACCGGGGAGCTGTTTTTT. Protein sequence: CVWRTSGRTGELFF. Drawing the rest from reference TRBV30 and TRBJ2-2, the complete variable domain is SQTIHQWPATLVQPVGSPLSLECTVEGTSNPNLYWYRQAAGRGLQLLFYSVGIGQISSEVPQNLSASRPQDRQFILSSKKLLLSDSGFYLCVWRTSGRTGELFFGEGSRLTVL.

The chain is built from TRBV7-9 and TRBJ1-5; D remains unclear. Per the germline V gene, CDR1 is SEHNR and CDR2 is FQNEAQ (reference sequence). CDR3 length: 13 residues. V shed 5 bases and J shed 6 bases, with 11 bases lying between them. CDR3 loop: CASSPPGGQPQHF. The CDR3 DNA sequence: TGTGCCAGCAGCCCCCCAGGAGGTCAGCCCCAGCATTTT.

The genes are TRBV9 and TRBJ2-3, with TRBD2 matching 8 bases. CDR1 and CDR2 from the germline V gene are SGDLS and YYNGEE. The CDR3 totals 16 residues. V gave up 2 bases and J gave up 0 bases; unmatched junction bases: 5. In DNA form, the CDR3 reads TGTGCCAGCAGCGTCAGCGGGAGCTATAGCACAGATACGCAGTATTTT. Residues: CASSVSGSYSTDTQYF.

CDR3 in amino acids: CASSVGQSYEQYF. CDR3 in DNA: TGCGCCAGCAGCGTAGGACAGTCCTACGAGCAGTACTTC. The chain has TRBV5-1 and TRBJ2-7; TRBD1 is a possible D gene (6 bases). Germline V gives CDR1 SGHRS, CDR2 YFSETQ. The germline V and J ends were trimmed by 4 bases and 1 base, with 9 bases remaining between them. This CDR3 contains 13 residues.

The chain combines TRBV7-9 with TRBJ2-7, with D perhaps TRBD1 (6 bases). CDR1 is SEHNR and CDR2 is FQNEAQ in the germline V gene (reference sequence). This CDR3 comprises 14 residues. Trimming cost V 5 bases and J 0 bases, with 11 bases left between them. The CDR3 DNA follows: TGTGCCAGCAGCAGAACAGGGAGCTCCTACGAGCAGTACTTC. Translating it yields CASSRTGSSYEQYF.

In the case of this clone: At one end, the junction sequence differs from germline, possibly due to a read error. The CDR3 bases are TGTGCCAGCAGGCAAGGACAGGGGATCAACGAGCAGTACTTC. Protein: CASRQGQGINEQYF. The chain links TRBV14 to TRBJ2-7; TRBD1 aligns across 9 bases. CDR1 and CDR2 (germline): SGHDN, FVKESK. The CDR3 runs 14 residues.

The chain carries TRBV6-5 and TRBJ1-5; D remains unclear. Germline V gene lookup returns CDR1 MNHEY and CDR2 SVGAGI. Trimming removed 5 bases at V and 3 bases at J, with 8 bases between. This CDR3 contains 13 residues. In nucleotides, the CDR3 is TGTGCCAGCAGTCCCCGTTTCAATCAGCCCCAGCATTTT. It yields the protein CASSPRFNQPQHF.

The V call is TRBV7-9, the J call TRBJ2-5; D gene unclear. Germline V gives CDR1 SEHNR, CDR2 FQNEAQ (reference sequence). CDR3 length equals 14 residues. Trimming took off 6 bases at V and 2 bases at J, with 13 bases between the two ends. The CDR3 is CASRTGASQETQYF. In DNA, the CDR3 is TGTGCCAGCAGGACTGGAGCCAGTCAAGAGACCCAGTACTTC.

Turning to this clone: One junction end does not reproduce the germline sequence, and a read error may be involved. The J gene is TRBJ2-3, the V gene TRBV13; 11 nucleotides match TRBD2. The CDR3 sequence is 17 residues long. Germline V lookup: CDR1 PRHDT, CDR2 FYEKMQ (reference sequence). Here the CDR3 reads CASSSTGTSGSTDKQYF. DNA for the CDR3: TGTGCCAGCAGCTCGACCGGGACTAGCGGTAGCACAGATAAGCAGTATTTT.

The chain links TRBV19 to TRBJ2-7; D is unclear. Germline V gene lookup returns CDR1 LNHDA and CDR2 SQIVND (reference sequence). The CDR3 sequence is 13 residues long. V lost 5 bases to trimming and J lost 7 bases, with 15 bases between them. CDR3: CASSLGSVGEQYF. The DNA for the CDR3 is TGTGCCAGTAGTCTTGGGTCGGTCGGGGAGCAGTACTTC.

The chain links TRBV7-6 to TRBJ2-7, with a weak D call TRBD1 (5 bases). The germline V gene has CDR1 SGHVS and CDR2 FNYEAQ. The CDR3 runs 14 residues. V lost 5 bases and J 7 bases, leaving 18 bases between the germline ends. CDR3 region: CASSTLDSRPEQYF. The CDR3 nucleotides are TGTGCCAGCAGCACTCTTGACAGCCGCCCGGAGCAGTACTTC. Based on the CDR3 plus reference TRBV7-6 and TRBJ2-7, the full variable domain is GAGVSQSPRYKVTKRGQDVALRCDPISGHVSLYWYRQALGQGPEFLTYFNYEAQQDKSGLPNDRFSAERPEGSISTLTIQRTEQRDSAMYRCASSTLDSRPEQYFGPGTRLTVT.

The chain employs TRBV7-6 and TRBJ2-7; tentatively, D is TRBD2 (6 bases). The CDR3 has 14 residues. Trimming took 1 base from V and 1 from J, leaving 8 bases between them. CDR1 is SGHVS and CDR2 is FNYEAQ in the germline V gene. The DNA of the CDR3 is TGTGCCAGCAGCTTAGAGGAGGGTTCCTACGAGCAGTACTTC. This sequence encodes CASSLEEGSYEQYF.

DNA for the CDR3: TGCGCCAGCGGGGGCCTAAATACGCAGTATTTT. Translating it yields CASGGLNTQYF. The rearrangement links TRBV10-2 to TRBJ2-3, with D tentatively TRBD1 (6 bases). V gave up 8 bases and J gave up 7 bases, with 10 bases separating them. Germline CDR1 reads WSHSY; CDR2 reads SAAADI. The CDR3 covers 11 residues.

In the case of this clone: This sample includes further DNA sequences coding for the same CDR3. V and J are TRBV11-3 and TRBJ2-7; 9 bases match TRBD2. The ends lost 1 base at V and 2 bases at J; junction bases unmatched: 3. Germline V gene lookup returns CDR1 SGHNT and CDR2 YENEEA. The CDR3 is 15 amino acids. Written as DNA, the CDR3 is TGTGCCAGCAGCTTAGGGACTAGCGTCACCTACGAGCAGTACTTC. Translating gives CASSLGTSVTYEQYF.

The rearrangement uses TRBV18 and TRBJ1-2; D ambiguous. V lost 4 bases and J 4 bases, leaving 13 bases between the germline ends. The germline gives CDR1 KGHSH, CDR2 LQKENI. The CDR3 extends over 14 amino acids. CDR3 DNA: TGTGCCAGCTCACACCGACGGGAGATCTATGGCTACACCTTC. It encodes CASSHRREIYGYTF. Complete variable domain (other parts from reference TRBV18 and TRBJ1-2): NAGVMQNPRHLVRRRGQEARLRCSPMKGHSHVYWYRQLPEEGLKFMVYLQKENIIDESGMPKERFSAEFPKEGPSILRIQQVVRGDSAAYFCASSHRREIYGYTFGSGTRLTVV.

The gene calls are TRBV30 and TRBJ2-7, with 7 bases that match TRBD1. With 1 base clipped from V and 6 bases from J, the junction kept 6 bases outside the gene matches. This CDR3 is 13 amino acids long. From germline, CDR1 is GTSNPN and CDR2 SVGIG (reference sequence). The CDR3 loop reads CAWSEGQLCEQYF. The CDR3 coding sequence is TGTGCCTGGAGTGAGGGACAGCTATGCGAGCAGTACTTC.

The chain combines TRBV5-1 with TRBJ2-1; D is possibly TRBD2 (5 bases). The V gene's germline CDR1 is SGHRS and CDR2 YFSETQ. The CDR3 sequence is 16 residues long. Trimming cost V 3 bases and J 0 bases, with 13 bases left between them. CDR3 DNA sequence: TGCGCCAGCAGCTGGAGCGGATTCTTCTCCTACAATGAGCAGTTCTTC. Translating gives CASSWSGFFSYNEQFF.

The CDR3 region has the DNA TGTGCCAGCACCGGGGGAGGGCCCCGAGGGAATGAGCAGTTCTTC. As protein: CASTGGGPRGNEQFF. V usage is TRBV18 and J usage is TRBJ2-1, with 7 nucleotides matching TRBD2. The CDR3 is 15 amino acids. Germline V gene sequence: CDR1 KGHSH, CDR2 LQKENI. The J segment lost 7 bases and the V segment lost 8 bases, leaving 14 bases of the junction unmatched.

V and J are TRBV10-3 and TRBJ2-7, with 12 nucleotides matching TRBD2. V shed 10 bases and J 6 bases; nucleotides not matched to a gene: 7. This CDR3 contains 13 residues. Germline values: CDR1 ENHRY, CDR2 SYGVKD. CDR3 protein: CASGLAGSREQYF. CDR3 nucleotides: TGTGCCAGCGGACTAGCGGGAAGCCGCGAGCAGTACTTC.

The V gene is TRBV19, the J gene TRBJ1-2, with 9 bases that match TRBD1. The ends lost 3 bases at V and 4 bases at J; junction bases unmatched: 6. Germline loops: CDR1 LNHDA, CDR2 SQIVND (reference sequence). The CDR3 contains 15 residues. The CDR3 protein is CASSITGTGTYGYTF. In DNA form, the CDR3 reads TGTGCCAGTAGTATTACCGGGACAGGGACCTATGGCTACACCTTC.

The CDR3 DNA is TGTGCCAGCAGCTTGGAGTCAGGGGTCGACGAGCAGTACTTC. As protein: CASSLESGVDEQYF. V and J are TRBV5-4 and TRBJ2-7, with a tentative D call TRBD1 (6 bases). The CDR3 is made up of 14 amino acids. Germline values: CDR1 SGHNT, CDR2 YYREEE (reference sequence). The V end lost 0 bases, the J end lost 5 bases, and 12 bases lay between the germline ends.

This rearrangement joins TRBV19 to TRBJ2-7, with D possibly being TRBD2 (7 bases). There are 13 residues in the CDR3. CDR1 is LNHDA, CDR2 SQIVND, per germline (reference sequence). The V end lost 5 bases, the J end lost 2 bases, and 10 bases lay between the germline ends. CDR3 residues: CASSPRGPYEQYF. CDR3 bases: TGTGCCAGTAGTCCGCGGGGGCCCTACGAGCAGTACTTC.

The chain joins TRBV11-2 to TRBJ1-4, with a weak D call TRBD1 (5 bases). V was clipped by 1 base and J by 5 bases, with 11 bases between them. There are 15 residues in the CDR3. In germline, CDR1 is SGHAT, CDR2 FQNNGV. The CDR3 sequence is CASSLVWQGNEKLFF. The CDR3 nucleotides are TGTGCCAGCAGCTTAGTTTGGCAGGGCAATGAAAAACTGTTTTTT.

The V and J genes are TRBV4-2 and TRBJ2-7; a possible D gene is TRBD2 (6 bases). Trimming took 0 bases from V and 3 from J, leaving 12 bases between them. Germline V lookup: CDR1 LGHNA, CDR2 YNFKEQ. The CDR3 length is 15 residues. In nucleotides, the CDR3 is TGTGCCAGCAGCCAAGAACCGGGACTCGACTACGAGCAGTACTTC. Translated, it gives CASSQEPGLDYEQYF.

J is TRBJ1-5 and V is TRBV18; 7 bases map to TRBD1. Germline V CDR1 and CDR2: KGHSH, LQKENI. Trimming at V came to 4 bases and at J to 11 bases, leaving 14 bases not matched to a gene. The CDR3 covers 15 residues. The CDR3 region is CASSLEQGTQGTQHF. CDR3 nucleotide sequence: TGTGCCAGCTCACTCGAACAGGGGACCCAGGGGACCCAGCATTTT.

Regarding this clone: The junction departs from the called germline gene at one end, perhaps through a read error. The CDR3, as DNA: TGTGCCAGTAGTTACAACGGACTAGCGGTCTCCGACAATGAGCAGTTCTTC. It is translated as CASSYNGLAVSDNEQFF. The chain couples TRBV19 to TRBJ2-1; 10 nucleotides line up with TRBD2. CDR1 LNHDA and CDR2 SQIVND come from the germline V gene (reference sequence). This CDR3 is built from 17 residues.

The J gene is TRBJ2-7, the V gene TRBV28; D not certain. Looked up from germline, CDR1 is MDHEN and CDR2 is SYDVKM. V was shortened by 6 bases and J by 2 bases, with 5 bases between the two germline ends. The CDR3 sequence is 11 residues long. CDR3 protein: CASSPTYEQYF. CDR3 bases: TGTGCCAGCAGCCCAACCTACGAGCAGTACTTC.